This T cell receptor (beta chain) emerged from a study of T cells in Graves' hyperthyroidism and ophthalmopathy. Amplification of TCR beta CDR3 regions was performed using RNA transcripts as template. RT-PCR in the first round (using the HTBI primer set) targeted the TCR CDR3. MiXCR, run by TCRdb on the multiplex PCR reads, gives a single entry per CDR3 protein. The sample consists of 450,000 to 600,000 distinct CDR3 sequences, 20% of them appearing once. This clonotype was seen repeatedly, ten times or more. There are 14 residues in the CDR3. Germline CDR1 is SNHLY and CDR2 is FYNNEI. V shed 6 bases, J shed 1 base, and the junction held 3 bases outside the gene matches.

The TCR originated in a man aged 35 to 55 with Graves' ophthalmopathy. The sequenced sample was blood. V is TRBV2 and J is TRBJ1-5, with 7 bases that match TRBD1. The CDR3 loop is CASRGDSSNQPQHF. The CDR3 DNA follows: TGTGCCAGCAGAGGGGACAGCAGCAATCAGCCCCAGCATTTT.